The source of this TCR beta chain is a study of PD-1 blockade in classical Hodgkin lymphoma. All patients experienced relapse after autologous stem cell transplantation, and brentuximab vedotin exposure was variable. Of note for this clone: Its antigen is not known.

The data were produced by immunoSEQ multiplex PCR, yet TCRdb's version contains in-frame clones alone and is incomplete. This table has 30,000 to 40,000 clones, 76% appearing once. Study-wide results and caveats: Baseline diversity was lower in partial responders and progressors than complete responders. Researchers reported that CD4+ TCR diversity, though not CD8+, rose significantly by C4D1. Lower baseline TCR diversity was reported for newly diagnosed patients than for healthy donors.

Per germline, CDR1 ENHRY and CDR2 SYGVKD. The CDR3 spans 15 residues. With 5 bases clipped from V and 4 bases from J, the junction kept 6 bases outside the gene matches. The V gene is TRBV10-3, the J gene TRBJ1-3; 9 bases agree with TRBD1. The receptor's source is a human donor with classical Hodgkin lymphoma. The sample here was peripheral blood mononuclear cells (PBMCs), taken before the second cycle of nivolumab. The CDR3 sequence: CAISSTGGRGNTIYF. CDR3 DNA sequence: TGTGCCATCAGTTCTACAGGGGGCCGAGGAAACACCATATATTTT.